One and the same sample provided the 19 T cell receptor beta chains below, sequenced in a study of blood T cell repertoires in COVID-19. The table came from immunoSEQ multiplex PCR; TCRdb's copy has only in-frame clones and leaves some out. The top ten clones hold 0.9% to 1% of a sample with some 410,000 clones, roughly 90% of them seen once. Sequenced input: PBMCs or T cells enriched from blood (not recorded which). Source of these receptors: a woman younger than 45 with acute COVID-19.

J is TRBJ2-1 and V is TRBV29-1; D possibly corresponds to TRBD2 (6 bases). This CDR3 comprises 14 residues. With 6 bases removed from V and 0 bases from J, the gap between germline ends came to 12 bases. Germline V gene sequence: CDR1 SQVTM, CDR2 ANQGSEA. The CDR3 region is CSVGGDNSYNEQFF. CDR3 sequence (DNA): TGCAGCGTCGGAGGGGATAACTCCTACAATGAGCAGTTCTTC.

Only one count was recorded for this clone. This chain links TRBV2 with TRBJ2-5; 7 positions match TRBD1. Germline V gene lookup returns CDR1 SNHLY and CDR2 FYNNEI. This CDR3 contains 13 residues. After removal of 7 bases from V and 5 bases from J, the junction contained 7 bases not matched to a gene. CDR3: CASIYRGWETQYF. In DNA form, the CDR3 reads TGTGCCAGCATCTACAGGGGCTGGGAGACCCAGTACTTC.

The V and J genes are TRBV12-3 or TRBV12-4 and TRBJ1-1; D is unresolved. The V and J ends lost 7 bases and 7 bases respectively, with 13 bases between them. This CDR3 region has 12 residues. The CDR3 here is CASTLGAGEAFF. In DNA form, the CDR3 reads TGTGCCAGCACTCTGGGAGCAGGTGAAGCTTTCTTT.

The chain uses TRBV2 and TRBJ1-3, with a possible D match to TRBD1 (6 bases). Per the germline V gene, CDR1 is SNHLY and CDR2 is FYNNEI. CDR3 length: 14 amino acids. Trimming took off 5 bases at V and 2 bases at J, with 10 bases between the two ends. The CDR3 bases are TGTGCCAGCAGTAGGGGGTCGCCTGGAAACACCATATATTTT. Amino acid sequence: CASSRGSPGNTIYF.

The rearrangement uses TRBV13 and TRBJ2-2; 8 nucleotides match TRBD1. The CDR3 consists of 18 residues. J lost 0 bases, V lost 5 bases, and 11 bases had no gene match. CDR1 and CDR2 from the germline V gene are PRHDT and FYEKMQ (reference sequence). In DNA form, the CDR3 reads TGTGCCAGCAGCCCAGAAACAGGGGGTATATCGAACACCGGGGAGCTGTTTTTT. Its translation: CASSPETGGISNTGELFF. Complete variable domain (other parts from reference TRBV13 and TRBJ2-2): AAGVIQSPRHLIKEKRETATLKCYPIPRHDTVYWYQQGPGQDPQFLISFYEKMQSDKGSIPDRFSAQQFSDYHSELNMSSLELGDSALYFCASSPETGGISNTGELFFGEGSRLTVL.

The V call is TRBV6-5, the J call TRBJ1-2; 8 bases are shared with TRBD1. V shed 2 bases, J shed 8 bases, and the junction held 10 bases outside the gene matches. The CDR3 runs 15 residues. Germline V CDR1 and CDR2: MNHEY, SVGAGI. The CDR3 sequence is CASSYRLAGGWGYTF. The CDR3 coding sequence is TGTGCCAGCAGTTACCGGTTGGCAGGGGGCTGGGGCTACACCTTC.

The J gene is TRBJ2-1, the V gene TRBV4-2; 11 nucleotides align to TRBD2. This CDR3 has 19 residues. Germline CDR1 LGHNA, CDR2 YNFKEQ. V was clipped by 0 bases and J by 5 bases; unmatched bases: 12. The CDR3 region is CASSQDRVLAGGPHNEQFF. For the CDR3, the DNA is TGTGCCAGCAGCCAAGATAGGGTCCTAGCGGGGGGTCCCCACAATGAGCAGTTCTTC.

J is TRBJ1-6 and V is TRBV7-2; the D gene is possibly TRBD1 (6 bases). The CDR3 totals 16 residues. In germline, CDR1 is SGHTA, CDR2 FQGNSA. V lost 2 bases to trimming and J lost 10 bases, with 18 bases between them. CDR3 DNA: TGTGCCAGCAGCTTAATGGGAGCAGGGGCAAGCTCACCCCTCCACTTT. It translates to CASSLMGAGASSPLHF.

V gene TRBV2 combines with J gene TRBJ1-1, with D perhaps matching TRBD1 (5 bases). Trimming left V 4 bases short and J 7 bases short, with 13 bases between. This CDR3 has 13 residues. The V gene's germline CDR1 is SNHLY and CDR2 FYNNEI. CDR3 bases: TGTGCCAGCAGTGCCAGGGATAGGGGTGAAGCTTTCTTT. It translates to CASSARDRGEAFF.

V is TRBV7-9 and J is TRBJ1-6, with a tentative D call TRBD1 (6 bases). CDR3 length: 14 amino acids. Germline-derived CDR1 and CDR2 are SEHNR and FQNEAQ (reference sequence). Trimming removed 10 bases at V and 3 bases at J, with 13 bases between. The CDR3 DNA reads TGTGCCACCTCATTACAGGGCTATAATTCACCCCTCCACTTT. Translating it yields CATSLQGYNSPLHF.

The chain couples TRBV7-3 to TRBJ1-1, with TRBD1 as a possible D gene (6 bases). V gave up 6 bases and J gave up 0 bases, with 20 bases separating them. Germline lookup yields CDR1 SGHTA and CDR2 FQGTGA. The CDR3 sequence is 17 residues long. The CDR3 sequence: CASSKSGGRPMNTEAFF. DNA of the CDR3: TGTGCCAGCAGTAAATCGGGGGGCCGGCCAATGAACACTGAAGCTTTCTTT.

This chain joins TRBV5-4 and TRBJ2-1, with D possibly matching TRBD2 (6 bases). This CDR3 has 15 residues. The V and J ends lost 1 base and 6 bases respectively, with 14 bases between them. CDR1 and CDR2 from the germline V gene are SGHNT and YYREEE (reference sequence). The CDR3, as DNA: TGTGCCAGCAGCTTGTTGACGGGGGTGGGCAATGAGCAGTTCTTC. Translation gives CASSLLTGVGNEQFF. The full variable domain, its missing parts supplied by reference TRBV5-4 and TRBJ2-1, is ETGVTQSPTHLIKTRGQQVTLRCSSQSGHNTVSWYQQALGQGPQFIFQYYREEENGRGNFPPRFSGLQFPNYSSELNVNALELDDSALYLCASSLLTGVGNEQFFGPGTRLTVL.

The chain uses TRBV18 and TRBJ2-2, with 7 bases identical to TRBD1. Germline lookup yields CDR1 KGHSH and CDR2 LQKENI. CDR3 length: 16 residues. V lost 4 bases, J lost 5 bases, and 10 bases stayed unmatched. The CDR3 here is CASSLRGQKRTGELFF. DNA of the CDR3: TGTGCCAGCTCACTACGGGGACAGAAGAGGACCGGGGAGCTGTTTTTT.

The rearrangement uses TRBV19 and TRBJ1-5, with TRBD1 matching 8 bases. The V and J ends lost 2 bases and 7 bases, in that order; junction bases with no gene match: 4. The V gene's germline CDR1 is LNHDA and CDR2 SQIVND (reference sequence). The CDR3 spans 14 residues. The CDR3 region is CASSIRAGGQPQHF. The CDR3 DNA follows: TGTGCCAGTAGTATAAGGGCAGGGGGCCAGCCCCAGCATTTT.

The chain carries TRBV10-2 and TRBJ2-3, with D perhaps TRBD2 (5 bases). The CDR3 runs 14 residues. The V end lost 10 bases, the J end lost 2 bases, and 16 bases lay between the germline ends. Germline values: CDR1 WSHSY, CDR2 SAAADI. The CDR3 loop reads CANDVFGVTDTQYF. The CDR3 nucleotides are TGCGCCAACGACGTATTCGGGGTCACAGATACGCAGTATTTT.

In this sample, this clone turned up once. This sequence joins TRBV7-9 and TRBJ1-3; TRBD1 aligns across 8 bases. V lost 3 bases, J lost 0 bases, and 4 bases stayed unmatched. The germline gives CDR1 SEHNR, CDR2 FQNEAQ (reference sequence). The CDR3 consists of 16 residues. In nucleotides, the CDR3 is TGTGCCAGCAGCTTCGACAGGGGCCCCTCTGGAAACACCATATATTTT. Amino acids: CASSFDRGPSGNTIYF.

This chain links TRBV4-3 with TRBJ2-2, with 7 bases that match TRBD1. The V gene's germline CDR1 is LGHNA and CDR2 YSLEER. The J segment lost 6 bases and the V segment lost 4 bases, leaving 8 bases of the junction unmatched. The CDR3 contains 15 residues. CDR3 nucleotides: TGCGCCAGCAGCCGAAGGGGGCTGGGTGCCGGGGAGCTGTTTTTT. It encodes CASSRRGLGAGELFF.

This chain links TRBV9 with TRBJ2-3; 8 positions agree with TRBD1. The CDR3 contains 18 residues. V lost 0 bases, J lost 12 bases, and 21 bases stayed unmatched. Germline V lookup: CDR1 SGDLS, CDR2 YYNGEE. CDR3 nucleotides: TGTGCCAGCAGCGTAGGTAGAGGGGACAGGTCTCGCATATTGAGACAGTATTTT. It translates to CASSVGRGDRSRILRQYF.

This chain links TRBV6-6 with TRBJ1-3; 7 bases map to TRBD1. Germline assignment: CDR1 MNHNY and CDR2 SVGAGI (reference sequence). V lost 5 bases, J lost 2 bases, and 0 bases stayed unmatched. The CDR3 has 13 amino acids. DNA of the CDR3: TGTGCCAGCAGTCAGGGGGCTGGAAACACCATATATTTT. Translation gives CASSQGAGNTIYF.